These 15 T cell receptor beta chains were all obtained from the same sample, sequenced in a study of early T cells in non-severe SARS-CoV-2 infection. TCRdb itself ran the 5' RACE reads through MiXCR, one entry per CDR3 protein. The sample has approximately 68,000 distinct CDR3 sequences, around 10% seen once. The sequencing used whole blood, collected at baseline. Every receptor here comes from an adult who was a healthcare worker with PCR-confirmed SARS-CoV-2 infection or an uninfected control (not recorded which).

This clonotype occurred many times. Here the CDR3 reads CSAGGGTNEKLFF. Here the CDR3 DNA reads TGCAGCGCCGGGGGGGGAACTAATGAAAAACTGTTTTTT. This chain uses TRBV29-1 with TRBJ1-4, with D tentatively TRBD1 (5 bases). Germline V lookup: CDR1 SQVTM, CDR2 ANQGSEA. CDR3 length: 13 amino acids. The ends were cut back, 7 bases at V and 1 base at J, with 10 bases in the middle.

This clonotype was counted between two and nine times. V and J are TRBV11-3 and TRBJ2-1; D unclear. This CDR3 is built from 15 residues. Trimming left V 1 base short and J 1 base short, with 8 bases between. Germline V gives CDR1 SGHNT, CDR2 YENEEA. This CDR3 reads CASSLASASYNEQFF. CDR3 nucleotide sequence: TGTGCCAGCAGCTTAGCCAGCGCGTCCTACAATGAGCAGTTCTTC.

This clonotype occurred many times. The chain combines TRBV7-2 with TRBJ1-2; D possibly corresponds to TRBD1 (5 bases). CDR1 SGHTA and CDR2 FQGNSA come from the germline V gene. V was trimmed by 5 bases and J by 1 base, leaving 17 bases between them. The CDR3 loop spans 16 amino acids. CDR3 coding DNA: TGTGCCAGCAGCCCCCAATGGGGGGGGGTTAACTATGGCTACACCTTC. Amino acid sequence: CASSPQWGGVNYGYTF.

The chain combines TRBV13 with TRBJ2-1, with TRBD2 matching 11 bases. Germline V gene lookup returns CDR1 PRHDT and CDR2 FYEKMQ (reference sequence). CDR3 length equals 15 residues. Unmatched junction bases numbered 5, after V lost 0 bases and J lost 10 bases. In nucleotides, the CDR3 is TGTGCCAGCAGCTTAGGACTAGCGGGGGTTCGAGAGCAGTTCTTC. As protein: CASSLGLAGVREQFF.

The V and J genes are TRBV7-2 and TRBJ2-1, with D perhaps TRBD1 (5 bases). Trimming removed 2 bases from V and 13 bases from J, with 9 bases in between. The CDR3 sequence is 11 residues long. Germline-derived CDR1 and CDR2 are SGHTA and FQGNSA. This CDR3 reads CASSLSWGQFF. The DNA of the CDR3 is TGTGCCAGCAGCTTATCCTGGGGCCAGTTCTTC.

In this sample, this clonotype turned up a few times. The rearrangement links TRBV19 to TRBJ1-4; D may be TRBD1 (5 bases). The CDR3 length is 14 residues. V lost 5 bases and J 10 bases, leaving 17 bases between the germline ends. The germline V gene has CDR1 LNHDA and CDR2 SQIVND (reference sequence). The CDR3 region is CASSEGGGAGKLFF. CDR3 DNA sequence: TGTGCCAGTAGTGAGGGCGGCGGGGCCGGAAAACTGTTTTTT.

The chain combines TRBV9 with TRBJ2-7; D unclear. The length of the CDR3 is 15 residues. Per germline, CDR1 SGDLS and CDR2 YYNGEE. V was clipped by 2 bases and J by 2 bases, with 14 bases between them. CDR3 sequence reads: CASSVDPARPYEQYF. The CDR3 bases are TGTGCCAGCAGCGTCGACCCCGCCAGGCCCTACGAGCAGTACTTC.

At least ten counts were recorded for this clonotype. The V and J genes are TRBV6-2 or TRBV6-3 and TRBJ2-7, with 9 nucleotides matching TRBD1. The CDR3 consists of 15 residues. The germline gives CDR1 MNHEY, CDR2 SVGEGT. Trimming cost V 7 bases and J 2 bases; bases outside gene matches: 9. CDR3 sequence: CASTPRGQGPYEQYF. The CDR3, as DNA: TGTGCCAGCACCCCCCGAGGACAGGGGCCCTACGAGCAGTACTTC.

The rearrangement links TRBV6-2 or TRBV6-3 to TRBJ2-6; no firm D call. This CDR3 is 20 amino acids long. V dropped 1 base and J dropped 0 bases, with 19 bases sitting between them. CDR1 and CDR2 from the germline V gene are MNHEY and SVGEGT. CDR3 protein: CASSYYRVDPFGSGANVLTF. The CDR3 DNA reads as TGTGCCAGCAGTTACTACCGAGTTGACCCTTTCGGCTCTGGGGCCAACGTCCTGACTTTC.

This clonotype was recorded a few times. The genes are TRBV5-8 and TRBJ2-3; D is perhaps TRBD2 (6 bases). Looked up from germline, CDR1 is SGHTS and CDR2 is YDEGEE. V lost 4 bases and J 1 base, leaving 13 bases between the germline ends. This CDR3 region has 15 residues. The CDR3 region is CASSSVGGGTDTQYF. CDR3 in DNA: TGTGCCAGCAGCAGCGTGGGAGGCGGCACAGATACGCAGTATTTT.

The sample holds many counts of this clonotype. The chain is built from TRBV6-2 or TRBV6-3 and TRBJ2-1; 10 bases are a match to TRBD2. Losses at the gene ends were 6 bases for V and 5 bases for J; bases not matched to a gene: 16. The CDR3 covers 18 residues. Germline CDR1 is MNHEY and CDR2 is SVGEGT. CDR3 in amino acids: CASRKSLTGLAPNNEQFF. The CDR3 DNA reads TGTGCCAGCAGAAAAAGCCTAACGGGACTAGCGCCTAACAATGAGCAGTTCTTC.

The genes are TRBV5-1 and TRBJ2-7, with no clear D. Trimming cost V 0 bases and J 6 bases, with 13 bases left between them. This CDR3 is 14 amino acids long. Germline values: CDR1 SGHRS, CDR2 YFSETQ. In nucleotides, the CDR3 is TGCGCCAGCAGCTTGGACGGTGGTATGCTCGAGCAGTACTTC. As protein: CASSLDGGMLEQYF.

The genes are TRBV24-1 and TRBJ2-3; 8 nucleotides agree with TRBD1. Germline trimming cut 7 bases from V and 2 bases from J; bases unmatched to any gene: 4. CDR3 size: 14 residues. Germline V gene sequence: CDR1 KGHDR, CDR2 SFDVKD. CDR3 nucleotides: TGTGCCACCAGCACAGGGGGTCCCACAGATACGCAGTATTTT. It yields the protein CATSTGGPTDTQYF.

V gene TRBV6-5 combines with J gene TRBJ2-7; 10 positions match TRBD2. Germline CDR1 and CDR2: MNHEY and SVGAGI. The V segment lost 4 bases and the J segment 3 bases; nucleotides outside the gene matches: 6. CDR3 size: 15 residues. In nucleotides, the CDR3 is TGTGCCAGCAGTTCCATAGCGGGGGGCAGCTACGAGCAGTACTTC. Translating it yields CASSSIAGGSYEQYF.

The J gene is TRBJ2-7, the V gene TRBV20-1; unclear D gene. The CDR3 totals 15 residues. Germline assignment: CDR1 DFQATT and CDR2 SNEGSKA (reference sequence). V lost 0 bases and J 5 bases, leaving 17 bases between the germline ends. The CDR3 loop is CSARDGRPEMHEQYF. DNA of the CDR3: TGCAGTGCTAGAGATGGTCGACCAGAGATGCACGAGCAGTACTTC.